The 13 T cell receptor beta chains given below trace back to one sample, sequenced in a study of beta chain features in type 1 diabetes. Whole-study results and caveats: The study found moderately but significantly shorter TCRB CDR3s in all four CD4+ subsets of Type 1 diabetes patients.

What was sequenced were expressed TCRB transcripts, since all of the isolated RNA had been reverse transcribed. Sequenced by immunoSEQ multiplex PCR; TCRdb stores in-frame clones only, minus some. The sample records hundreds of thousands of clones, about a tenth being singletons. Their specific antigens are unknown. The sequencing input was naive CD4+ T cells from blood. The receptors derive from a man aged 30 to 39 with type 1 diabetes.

Here the CDR3 reads CAISGDRSSSPLHF. The DNA of the CDR3 is TGTGCCATCAGTGGGGACAGGAGTAGTTCACCCCTCCACTTT. V and J are TRBV10-3 and TRBJ1-6, with 8 bases identical to TRBD1. CDR1 is ENHRY and CDR2 is SYGVKD in the germline V gene. The CDR3 loop spans 14 amino acids. Losses at the gene ends were 4 bases for V and 9 bases for J; bases not matched to a gene: 5.

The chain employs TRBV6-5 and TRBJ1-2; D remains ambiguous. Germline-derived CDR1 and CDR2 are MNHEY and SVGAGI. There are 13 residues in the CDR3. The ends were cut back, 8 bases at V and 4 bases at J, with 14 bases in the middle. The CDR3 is CASHSEGAYGYTF. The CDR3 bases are TGTGCCAGCCACTCGGAGGGCGCCTATGGCTACACCTTC.

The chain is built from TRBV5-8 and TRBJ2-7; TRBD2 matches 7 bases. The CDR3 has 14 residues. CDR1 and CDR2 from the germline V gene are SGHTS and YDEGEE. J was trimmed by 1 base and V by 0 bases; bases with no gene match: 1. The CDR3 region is CASSLAGGSYEQYF. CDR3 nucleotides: TGTGCCAGCAGCTTGGCCGGGGGGTCCTACGAGCAGTACTTC.

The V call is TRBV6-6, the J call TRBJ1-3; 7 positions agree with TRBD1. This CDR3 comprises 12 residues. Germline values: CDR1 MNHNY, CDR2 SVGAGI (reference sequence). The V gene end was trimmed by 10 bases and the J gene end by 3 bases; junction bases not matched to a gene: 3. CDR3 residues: CATGGYGNTIYF. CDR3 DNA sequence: TGTGCCACAGGGGGTTATGGAAACACCATATATTTT.

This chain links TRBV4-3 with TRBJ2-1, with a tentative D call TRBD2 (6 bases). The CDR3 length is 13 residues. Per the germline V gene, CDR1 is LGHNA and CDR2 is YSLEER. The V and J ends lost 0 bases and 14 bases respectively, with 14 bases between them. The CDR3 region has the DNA TGCGCCAGCAGCCAAGATGTGTTCAGGGAGGAGTTCTTC. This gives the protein CASSQDVFREEFF.

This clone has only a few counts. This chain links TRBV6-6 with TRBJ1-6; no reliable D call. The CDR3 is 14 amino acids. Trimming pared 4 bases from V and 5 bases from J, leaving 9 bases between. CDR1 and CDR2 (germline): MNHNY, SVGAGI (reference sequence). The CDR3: CASSSAGNNSPLHF. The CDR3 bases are TGTGCCAGCAGTTCAGCGGGTAATAATTCACCCCTCCACTTT.

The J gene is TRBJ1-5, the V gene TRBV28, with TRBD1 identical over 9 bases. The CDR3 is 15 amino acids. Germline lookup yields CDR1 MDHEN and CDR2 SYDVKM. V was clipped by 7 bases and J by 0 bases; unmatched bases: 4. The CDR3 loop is CASNRDRASNQPQHF. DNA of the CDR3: TGTGCCAGCAACCGGGACAGGGCTAGCAATCAGCCCCAGCATTTT.

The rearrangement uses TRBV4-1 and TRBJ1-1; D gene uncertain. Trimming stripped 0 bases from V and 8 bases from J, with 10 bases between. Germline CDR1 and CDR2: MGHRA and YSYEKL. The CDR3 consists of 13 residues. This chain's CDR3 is CASSQDIAREAFF. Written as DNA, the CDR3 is TGCGCCAGCAGCCAAGACATCGCGAGGGAAGCTTTCTTT.

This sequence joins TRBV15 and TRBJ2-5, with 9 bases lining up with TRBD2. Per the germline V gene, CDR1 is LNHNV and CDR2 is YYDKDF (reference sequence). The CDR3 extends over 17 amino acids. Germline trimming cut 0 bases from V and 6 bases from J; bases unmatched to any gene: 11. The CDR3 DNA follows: TGTGCCACCAGCAGAGATGAAGCGGGGGGCCGTGGGCAGACCCAGTACTTC. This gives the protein CATSRDEAGGRGQTQYF.

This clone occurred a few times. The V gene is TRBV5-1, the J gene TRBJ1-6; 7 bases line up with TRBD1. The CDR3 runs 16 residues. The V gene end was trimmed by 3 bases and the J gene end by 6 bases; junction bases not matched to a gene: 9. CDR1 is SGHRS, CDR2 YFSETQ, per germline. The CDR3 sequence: CASSYALGTVNSPLHF. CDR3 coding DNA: TGCGCCAGCAGCTACGCTTTGGGGACAGTTAATTCACCCCTCCACTTT.

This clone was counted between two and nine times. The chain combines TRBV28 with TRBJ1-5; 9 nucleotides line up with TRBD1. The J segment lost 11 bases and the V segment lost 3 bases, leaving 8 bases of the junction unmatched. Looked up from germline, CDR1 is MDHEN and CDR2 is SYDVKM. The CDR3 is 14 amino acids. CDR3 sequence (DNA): TGTGCCAGCAGTTTCGGGGACAGGGATTCGGCCCAGCATTTT. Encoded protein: CASSFGDRDSAQHF.

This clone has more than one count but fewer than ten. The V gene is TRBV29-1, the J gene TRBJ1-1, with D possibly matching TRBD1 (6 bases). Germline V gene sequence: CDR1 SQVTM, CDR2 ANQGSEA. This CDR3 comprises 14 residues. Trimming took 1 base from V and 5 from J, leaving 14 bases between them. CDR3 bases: TGCAGCGTTGAAGGAGGGGGGGATTGGACTGAAGCTTTCTTT. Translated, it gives CSVEGGGDWTEAFF.

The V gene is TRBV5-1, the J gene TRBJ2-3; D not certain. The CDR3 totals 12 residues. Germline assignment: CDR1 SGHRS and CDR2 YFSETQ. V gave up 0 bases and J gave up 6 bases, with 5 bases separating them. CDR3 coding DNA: TGCGCCAGCAGCTTGGATCTGGATACGCAGTATTTT. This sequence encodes CASSLDLDTQYF.